Shown below are 29 T cell receptor beta chains from a single sample sequenced in a study of radiotherapy plus CTLA-4 blockade in lung cancer. The assay was immunoSEQ multiplex PCR, and TCRdb's table has in-frame clones only and misses some. The sample has around 78,000 clones, around 81% seen once. Source: peripheral blood, taken from a patient treated with radiotherapy plus ipilimumab. The receptors here all came from a human donor with non-small cell lung cancer who had a partial response to radiotherapy plus ipilimumab. Some clones in this sample may be carry-over from other donors' samples.

The chain is built from TRBV9 and TRBJ2-1, with 9 nucleotides matching TRBD2. This CDR3 contains 15 residues. V trimming: 0 bases; J trimming: 8 bases; junction bases outside the gene matches: 6. Germline V gene data show CDR1 as SGDLS and CDR2 as YYNGEE. CDR3 nucleotides: TGTGCCAGCAGCGTAGTGCTAGCGGGAATTCATGAGCAGTTCTTC. It encodes CASSVVLAGIHEQFF.

The rearrangement uses TRBV11-2 and TRBJ2-5; TRBD2 matches at 9 bases. The CDR3 is 14 residues long. The junction had 1 base not matched to a gene; V was cut back by 3 bases and J by 2 bases. Germline CDR1 reads SGHAT; CDR2 reads FQNNGV. This chain's CDR3 is CASSFSGRQETQYF. The CDR3 nucleotides read TGTGCCAGCAGCTTCAGCGGGAGGCAAGAGACCCAGTACTTC. The full variable domain, rest sourced from reference TRBV11-2 and TRBJ2-5, is EAGVAQSPRYKIIEKRQSVAFWCNPISGHATLYWYQQILGQGPKLLIQFQNNGVVDDSQLPKDRFSAERLKGVDSTLKIQPAKLEDSAVYLCASSFSGRQETQYFGPGTRLLVL.

V and J are TRBV28 and TRBJ1-3; 8 bases are a match to TRBD1. V lost 7 bases, J lost 4 bases, and 9 bases stayed unmatched. CDR1 and CDR2 (germline): MDHEN, SYDVKM. The CDR3 has 15 amino acids. CDR3 loop: CASIETGVRGNTIYF. In DNA, the CDR3 is TGTGCCAGCATCGAGACAGGGGTTAGAGGAAACACCATATATTTT.

V and J are TRBV6-1 and TRBJ1-6; 7 bases match TRBD1. Unmatched junction bases numbered 2, after V lost 5 bases and J lost 7 bases. The CDR3 spans 13 residues. In germline, CDR1 is MNHNS, CDR2 SASEGT. Written as DNA, the CDR3 is TGTGCCAGCAGTTCAGGGGGGAATTCACCCCTCCACTTT. Encoded protein: CASSSGGNSPLHF.

The chain uses TRBV18 and TRBJ2-7; D perhaps matches TRBD2 (6 bases). This CDR3 is built from 15 residues. Trimming stripped 0 bases from V and 4 bases from J, with 13 bases between. CDR1 is KGHSH, CDR2 LQKENI, per germline. CDR3 nucleotide sequence: TGTGCCAGCTCACCACCGTTGGCAGGAGGGTACGAGCAGTACTTC. It yields the protein CASSPPLAGGYEQYF.

The table lists this clone with a few counts. The chain combines TRBV19 with TRBJ1-4; D not certain. The germline gives CDR1 LNHDA, CDR2 SQIVND (reference sequence). The CDR3 extends over 15 amino acids. The V and J ends lost 9 bases and 2 bases respectively, with 16 bases between them. CDR3 bases: TGTGCCAGCAAGGACCCAGCGGGGACTAATGAAAAACTGTTTTTT. Protein: CASKDPAGTNEKLFF. The variable domain in full, with the rest retrieved from reference TRBV19 and TRBJ1-4, is DGGITQSPKYLFRKEGQNVTLSCEQNLNHDAMYWYRQDPGQGLRLIYYSQIVNDFQKGDIAEGYSVSREKKESFPLTVTSAQKNPTAFYLCASKDPAGTNEKLFFGSGTQLSVL.

V is TRBV18 and J is TRBJ2-5, with 9 bases matching TRBD2. With 0 bases clipped from V and 5 bases from J, the junction kept 10 bases outside the gene matches. Germline V gene sequence: CDR1 KGHSH, CDR2 LQKENI. The CDR3 runs to 17 residues. This CDR3 is CASSPPFGSGSGETQYF. In DNA, the CDR3 is TGTGCCAGCTCACCACCTTTTGGTAGCGGGAGCGGGGAGACCCAGTACTTC.

The chain is built from TRBV28 and TRBJ2-6; 7 nucleotides match TRBD1. There are 15 residues in the CDR3. Germline assignment: CDR1 MDHEN and CDR2 SYDVKM. The ends lost 8 bases at V and 4 bases at J; junction bases unmatched: 8. The DNA of the CDR3 is TGTGCCAGCGTCAGACAGGGAAGCGGGGCCAACGTCCTGACTTTC. Protein sequence: CASVRQGSGANVLTF.

The chain uses TRBV5-4 and TRBJ2-5; tentatively, D is TRBD1 (6 bases). V lost 0 bases to trimming and J lost 4 bases, with 10 bases between them. CDR1 is SGHNT, CDR2 YYREEE, per germline (reference sequence). The CDR3 runs 14 residues. CDR3 DNA: TGTGCCAGCAGCTTGGCAGGGGCCGGAGAGACCCAGTACTTC. This sequence encodes CASSLAGAGETQYF. Filled out from reference TRBV5-4 and TRBJ2-5, the complete variable domain reads ETGVTQSPTHLIKTRGQQVTLRCSSQSGHNTVSWYQQALGQGPQFIFQYYREEENGRGNFPPRFSGLQFPNYSSELNVNALELDDSALYLCASSLAGAGETQYFGPGTRLLVL.

This chain links TRBV6-5 with TRBJ2-3, with a possible D match to TRBD2 (5 bases). The V gene's germline CDR1 is MNHEY and CDR2 SVGAGI. The V and J ends lost 0 bases and 5 bases respectively, with 12 bases between them. This CDR3 contains 15 residues. CDR3 sequence: CASSYSAGVQDTQYF. As DNA, the CDR3 is TGTGCCAGCAGTTACTCGGCCGGGGTGCAAGATACGCAGTATTTT.

This clone showed up just once. The genes are TRBV20-1 and TRBJ2-7; tentative D call: TRBD2 (7 bases). Deletions cut 6 bases from V and 6 bases from J, with 12 bases between. CDR1 and CDR2 from the germline V gene are DFQATT and SNEGSKA (reference sequence). This CDR3 is built from 11 residues. CDR3 loop: CSALGGREQYF. Written as DNA, the CDR3 is TGCAGTGCCCTGGGGGGGCGCGAGCAGTACTTC.

The rearrangement uses TRBV7-9 and TRBJ2-7; D is perhaps TRBD1 (6 bases). V was pared by 6 bases and J by 4 bases, with 10 bases between. This CDR3 region has 12 residues. Looked up from germline, CDR1 is SEHNR and CDR2 is FQNEAQ (reference sequence). CDR3 DNA: TGTGCCAGCAGTACAGGGAAGTACGAGCAGTACTTC. Translation gives CASSTGKYEQYF.

J is TRBJ1-1 and V is TRBV28; a weak D match, TRBD1 (5 bases). The V end was cut by 2 bases, the J end by 3 bases, with 10 bases between. Germline V CDR1 and CDR2: MDHEN, SYDVKM. The CDR3 sequence is 14 residues long. The CDR3 spells CASSLGGSDTEAFF. CDR3 DNA sequence: TGTGCCAGCAGTTTAGGGGGGTCGGACACTGAAGCTTTCTTT.

The CDR3 nucleotides read TGTGCCAGCAGCTTAGGCGGGGGGTTAGAGACCCAGTACTTC. It codes for CASSLGGGLETQYF. The rearrangement uses TRBV7-2 and TRBJ2-5; 8 bases map to TRBD2. The germline gives CDR1 SGHTA, CDR2 FQGNSA. V was pared by 1 base and J by 4 bases, with 2 bases of the junction left unmatched. The CDR3 has 14 amino acids.

CDR3 sequence reads: CAFLGSIGSPLHF. CDR3 nucleotides: TGTGCCTTCCTGGGGAGCATTGGTTCACCCCTCCACTTT. V and J are TRBV30 and TRBJ1-6; D is uncertain. This CDR3 has 13 amino acids. Trimming took 7 bases from V and 9 from J, leaving 16 bases between them. Germline loops: CDR1 GTSNPN, CDR2 SVGIG (reference sequence).

This sequence joins TRBV6-1 and TRBJ2-4, with D maybe TRBD2 (5 bases). Trimming left V 6 bases short and J 0 bases short, with 6 bases between. The CDR3 contains 13 residues. CDR1 and CDR2 from the germline V gene are MNHNS and SASEGT. CDR3 in amino acids: CASSGLAKNIQYF. The DNA of the CDR3 is TGTGCCAGCAGCGGACTAGCCAAAAACATTCAGTACTTC.

V gene TRBV5-1 combines with J gene TRBJ2-5; 15 positions match TRBD2. Trimming at V came to 3 bases and at J to 1 base, leaving 1 base not matched to a gene. Germline V gives CDR1 SGHRS, CDR2 YFSETQ. The CDR3 contains 16 residues. The CDR3 loop is CASSWGLAGGQETQYF. CDR3 in DNA: TGCGCCAGCAGCTGGGGACTAGCGGGAGGCCAAGAGACCCAGTACTTC.

This chain uses TRBV7-2 with TRBJ2-7; a possible D gene is TRBD1 (5 bases). Germline V gives CDR1 SGHTA, CDR2 FQGNSA. The germline V and J ends were trimmed by 4 bases and 0 bases, with 13 bases remaining between them. The CDR3 extends over 15 amino acids. CDR3 DNA sequence: TGTGCCAGCAGCTCACAGGTGGAGAGCTCCTACGAGCAGTACTTC. It specifies CASSSQVESSYEQYF.

The chain couples TRBV5-1 to TRBJ1-4; D unresolved. The CDR3 is 18 amino acids. Looked up from germline, CDR1 is SGHRS and CDR2 is YFSETQ. The V and J ends lost 4 bases and 0 bases respectively, with 19 bases between them. CDR3 loop: CASSRGGVAWATNEKLFF. CDR3 sequence (DNA): TGCGCCAGCAGCCGTGGTGGAGTTGCGTGGGCAACTAATGAAAAACTGTTTTTT.

V usage is TRBV30 and J usage is TRBJ2-6, with D possibly being TRBD1 (6 bases). Trimming pared 2 bases from V and 3 bases from J, leaving 14 bases between. This CDR3 spans 16 amino acids. Germline V CDR1 and CDR2: GTSNPN, SVGIG (reference sequence). CDR3 loop: CAWSPNRAFGANVLTF. DNA of the CDR3: TGTGCCTGGAGTCCAAACAGGGCTTTTGGGGCCAACGTCCTGACTTTC.

The chain recombines TRBV2 with TRBJ2-5, with D perhaps matching TRBD1 (5 bases). This CDR3 contains 13 residues. CDR1 and CDR2 (germline): SNHLY, FYNNEI. V was shortened by 6 bases and J by 5 bases, with 13 bases between the two germline ends. The CDR3 sequence is CASRGYRSETQYF. CDR3 coding DNA: TGTGCCAGCAGGGGGTACAGGTCCGAGACCCAGTACTTC.

The chain carries TRBV28 and TRBJ1-3; D may be TRBD1 (5 bases). This CDR3 spans 16 amino acids. Germline V gives CDR1 MDHEN, CDR2 SYDVKM. V was shortened by 2 bases and J by 1 base, with 12 bases between the two germline ends. CDR3 residues: CASSLAGGRSGNTIYF. The CDR3 DNA is TGTGCCAGCAGTTTAGCCGGGGGGAGGTCTGGAAACACCATATATTTT.

The chain joins TRBV4-2 to TRBJ2-3; 8 positions agree with TRBD2. The germline CDR1 and CDR2 sequences are LGHNA and YNFKEQ. The ends lost 4 bases at V and 1 base at J; junction bases unmatched: 7. The CDR3 spans 16 residues. Written as DNA, the CDR3 is TGTGCCAGCAGCCGAACAGCGGGGGCCCGCACAGATACGCAGTATTTT. As protein: CASSRTAGARTDTQYF.

By share, this clone counts as medium-sized. This chain joins TRBV4-3 and TRBJ1-6; D is ambiguous. Trimming pared 0 bases from V and 8 bases from J, leaving 8 bases between. Germline-derived CDR1 and CDR2 are LGHNA and YSLEER. There are 14 residues in the CDR3. This CDR3 is CASSQDNTHSPLHF. DNA of the CDR3: TGCGCCAGCAGCCAAGATAATACACATTCACCCCTCCACTTT.

The chain links TRBV11-2 to TRBJ1-2; TRBD1 is a possible D gene (6 bases). From germline, CDR1 is SGHAT and CDR2 FQNNGV. This CDR3 has 15 residues. V lost 3 bases and J lost 7, with 18 bases in between. Written as DNA, the CDR3 is TGTGCCAGCAGCTTGGGCTTCGCGGGGGCACCTGGCTACACCTTC. Translating it yields CASSLGFAGAPGYTF.

The V gene is TRBV2, the J gene TRBJ1-5; a possible D gene is TRBD1 (5 bases). The V and J ends lost 6 bases and 7 bases respectively, with 13 bases between them. From germline, CDR1 is SNHLY and CDR2 FYNNEI. CDR3 size: 13 residues. The chain's CDR3 is CASRRTFWQPQHF. CDR3 DNA sequence: TGTGCCAGCAGGAGGACATTCTGGCAGCCCCAGCATTTT. The complete variable domain, with remaining parts taken from reference TRBV2 and TRBJ1-5, reads EPEVTQTPSHQVTQMGQEVILRCVPISNHLYFYWYRQILGQKVEFLVSFYNNEISEKSEIFDDQFSVERPDGSNFTLKIRSTKLEDSAMYFCASRRTFWQPQHFGDGTRLSIL.

V usage is TRBV4-3 and J usage is TRBJ2-1, with 7 positions matching TRBD1. V trimming: 1 base; J trimming: 6 bases; junction bases outside the gene matches: 9. Germline lookup yields CDR1 LGHNA and CDR2 YSLEER. The CDR3 spans 16 residues. The CDR3 here is CASSQGGTRQGNEQFF. Here the CDR3 DNA reads TGCGCCAGCAGCCAAGGGGGAACGAGACAGGGCAATGAGCAGTTCTTC.

The CDR3, as DNA: TGTGCCAGCAGTGTATCCTACGAGCAGTACTTC. Translation: CASSVSYEQYF. V is TRBV28 and J is TRBJ2-7; D not certain. This CDR3 is 11 amino acids long. Deletions cut 5 bases from V and 1 base from J, with 3 bases between. Germline V gene lookup returns CDR1 MDHEN and CDR2 SYDVKM.

This chain joins TRBV18 and TRBJ1-2, with 10 bases aligning to TRBD1. Trimming took 3 bases from V and 5 from J; bases not matched to a gene: 9. CDR1 and CDR2 from the germline V gene are KGHSH and LQKENI. This CDR3 is 16 amino acids long. The CDR3 region has the DNA TGTGCCAGCTCACCGCAAGGACAGGGGGGATCTTATGGCTACACCTTC. Its protein product is CASSPQGQGGSYGYTF.